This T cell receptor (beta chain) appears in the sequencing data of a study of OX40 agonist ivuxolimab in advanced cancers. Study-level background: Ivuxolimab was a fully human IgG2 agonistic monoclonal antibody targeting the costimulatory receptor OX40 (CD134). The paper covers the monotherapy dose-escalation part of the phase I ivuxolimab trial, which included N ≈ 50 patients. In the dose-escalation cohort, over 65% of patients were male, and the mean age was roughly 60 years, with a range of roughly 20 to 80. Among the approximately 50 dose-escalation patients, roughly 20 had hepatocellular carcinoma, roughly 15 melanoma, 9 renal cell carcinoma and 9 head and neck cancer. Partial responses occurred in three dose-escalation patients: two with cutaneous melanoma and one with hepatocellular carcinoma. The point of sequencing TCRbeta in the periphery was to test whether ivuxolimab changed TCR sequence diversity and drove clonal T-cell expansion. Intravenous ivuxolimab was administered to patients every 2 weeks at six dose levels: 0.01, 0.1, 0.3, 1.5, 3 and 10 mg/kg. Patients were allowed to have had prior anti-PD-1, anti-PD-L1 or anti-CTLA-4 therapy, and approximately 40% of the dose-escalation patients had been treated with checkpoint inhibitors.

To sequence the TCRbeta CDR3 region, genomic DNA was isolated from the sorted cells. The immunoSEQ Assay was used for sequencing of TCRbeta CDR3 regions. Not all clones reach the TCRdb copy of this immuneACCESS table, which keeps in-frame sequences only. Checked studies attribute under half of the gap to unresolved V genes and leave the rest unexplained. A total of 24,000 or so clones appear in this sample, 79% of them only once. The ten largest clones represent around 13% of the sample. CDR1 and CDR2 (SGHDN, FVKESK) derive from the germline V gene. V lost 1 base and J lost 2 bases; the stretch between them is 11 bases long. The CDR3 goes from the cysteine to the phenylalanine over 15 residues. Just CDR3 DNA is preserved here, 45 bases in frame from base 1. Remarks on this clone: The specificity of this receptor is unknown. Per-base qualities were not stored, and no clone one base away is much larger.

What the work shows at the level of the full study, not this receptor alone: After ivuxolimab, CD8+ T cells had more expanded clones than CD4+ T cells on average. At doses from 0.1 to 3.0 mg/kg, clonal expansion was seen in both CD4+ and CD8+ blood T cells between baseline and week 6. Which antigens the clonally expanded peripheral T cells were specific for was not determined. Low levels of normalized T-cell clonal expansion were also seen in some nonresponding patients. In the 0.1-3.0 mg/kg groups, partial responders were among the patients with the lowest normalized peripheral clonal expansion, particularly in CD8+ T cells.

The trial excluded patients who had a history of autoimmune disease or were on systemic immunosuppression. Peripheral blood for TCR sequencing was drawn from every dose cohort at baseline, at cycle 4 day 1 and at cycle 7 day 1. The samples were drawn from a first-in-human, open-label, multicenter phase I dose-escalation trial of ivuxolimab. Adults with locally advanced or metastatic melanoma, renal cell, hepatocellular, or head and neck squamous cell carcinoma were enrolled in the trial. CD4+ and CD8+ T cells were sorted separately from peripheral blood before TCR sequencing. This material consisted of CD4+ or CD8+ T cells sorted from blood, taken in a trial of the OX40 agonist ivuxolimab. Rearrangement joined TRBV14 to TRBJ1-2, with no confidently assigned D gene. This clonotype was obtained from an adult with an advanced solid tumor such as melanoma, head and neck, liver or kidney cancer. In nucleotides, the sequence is TGTGCCAGCAGCCAAGTGGCTAGGTGGAACTATGGCTACACCTTC. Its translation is CASSQVARWNYGYTF.